Listed below are T cell receptor beta chains from one sample, sequenced in a study of shared clonotypes between healthy human individuals. The method was immunoSEQ multiplex PCR; TCRdb's version includes in-frame clones alone and lacks a portion of them. The table records under 600,000 clones, about 75% of them present only once. Source material: PBMCs. These receptors were obtained from a middle-aged woman in good health. Some clones in this sample may be carry-over from other donors' samples. Each CDR3 is given with its conserved first and last residue. The D gene is left open where the match is weak. The size entry is marked missing in some rows and otherwise reads once, few, many or a size class.

j_gene | v_gene | abundance | len | d_gene | CDR3aa | CDR3nt
TRBJ1-4 | TRBV7-2 | - | 16 | TRBD1 | CASSLGGTGSNEKLFF | TGTGCCAGCAGCTTAGGGGGGACAGGGAGCAATGAAAAACTGTTTTTT
TRBJ2-7 | TRBV29-1 | - | 15 | TRBD2 | CSVGGTSGISYEQYF | TGCAGCGTTGGGGGGACTAGCGGGATCTCCTACGAGCAGTACTTC
TRBJ2-5 | TRBV4-2 | - | 17 | - | CASSQVGQGKHQETQYF | TGTGCCAGCAGCCAAGTTGGGCAGGGGAAGCATCAAGAGACCCAGTACTTC
TRBJ2-5 | TRBV11-2 | - | 16 | TRBD2 | CASSYVRWEGRETQYF | TGTGCCAGCAGCTACGTAAGGTGGGAGGGCCGAGAGACCCAGTACTTC
TRBJ2-7 | TRBV28 | - | 15 | TRBD1 | CASTPGQAEMGEQYF | TGTGCCAGCACCCCGGGACAGGCCGAAATGGGCGAGCAGTACTTC
TRBJ1-4 | TRBV30 | - | 12 | - | CAWSVLDEKLFF | TGTGCCTGGAGTGTACTTGATGAAAAACTGTTTTTT
TRBJ2-1 | TRBV6-6 | many | 15 | TRBD1 | CASSPQGGPYNEQFF | TGTGCCAGCAGCCCTCAAGGGGGCCCCTACAATGAGCAGTTCTTC
TRBJ2-5 | TRBV30 | - | 15 | - | CAWSLVFPSQETQYF | TGTGCCTGGAGTCTGGTCTTTCCCTCACAAGAGACCCAGTACTTC
TRBJ2-1 | TRBV2 | once | 14 | - | CASSDSPVANEQFF | TGTGCCAGCAGTGATTCGCCGGTTGCCAATGAGCAGTTCTTC
TRBJ2-3 | TRBV28 | few | 13 | TRBD2 | CASVGRVSDTQYF | TGTGCCAGCGTCGGGAGGGTCTCAGATACGCAGTATTTT
TRBJ2-7 | TRBV18 | few | 16 | - | CASSPEFAGQPYEQYF | TGTGCCAGCTCACCAGAATTCGCCGGACAGCCCTACGAGCAGTACTTC
TRBJ2-7 | TRBV25-1 | - | 16 | TRBD1 | CASSSPGQGATYEQYF | TGTGCCAGCAGTTCCCCGGGACAGGGTGCGACCTACGAGCAGTACTTC
TRBJ2-7 | TRBV28 | - | 17 | TRBD2 | CASSSLSSSGRGYEQYF | TGTGCCAGCAGTTCCCTTTCCTCTAGCGGGAGAGGCTACGAGCAGTACTTC
TRBJ1-5 | TRBV30 | - | 15 | - | CAWSLWGTRNQPQHF | TGTGCCTGGAGTTTATGGGGGACCAGAAATCAGCCCCAGCATTTT
TRBJ2-7 | TRBV11-2 | - | 15 | TRBD2 | CASSSGTSGVYEQYF | TGTGCCAGCAGCTCCGGGACTAGCGGCGTCTACGAGCAGTACTTC
TRBJ2-1 | TRBV14 | - | 15 | TRBD1 | CASSQTGQGWNEQFF | TGTGCCAGCAGCCAAACAGGACAGGGTTGGAATGAGCAGTTCTTC
TRBJ2-2 | TRBV30 | once | 15 | TRBD2 | CASPLAGLDTGELFF | TGTGCCTCCCCACTAGCGGGACTTGACACCGGGGAGCTGTTTTTT
TRBJ1-1 | TRBV4-2 | - | 13 | - | CASSPAGERQAFF | TGTGCCAGCAGCCCAGCAGGGGAGCGTCAAGCTTTCTTT
TRBJ1-3 | TRBV30 | - | 16 | - | CAWSPGLLSSGNTIYF | TGTGCCTGGAGCCCCGGACTGTTGAGCTCTGGAAACACCATATATTTT
TRBJ1-2 | TRBV27 | - | 13 | - | CASAQNYNYGYTF | TGTGCCAGCGCTCAGAACTATAACTATGGCTACACCTTC
TRBJ1-1 | TRBV19 | - | 13 | - | CASSIGGGTRAFF | TGTGCCAGTAGTATAGGGGGGGGGACAAGAGCTTTCTTT
TRBJ1-3 | TRBV2 | - | 16 | TRBD1 | CASSETGGISGNTIYF | TGTGCCAGCAGTGAAACAGGGGGTATATCTGGAAACACCATATATTTT
TRBJ2-1 | TRBV5-8 | - | 15 | TRBD2 | CASSSRTSGSNEQFF | TGTGCCAGCAGCAGTCGGACTAGCGGGAGTAATGAGCAGTTCTTC
TRBJ1-2 | TRBV10-3 | - | 13 | - | CAITPGPEYGYTF | TGTGCCATCACCCCGGGTCCGGAATATGGCTACACCTTC